The next 27 T cell receptor beta chains were all read from a single sample in a study of T cell responses to AZD1222 COVID-19 vaccine. Some clones are missing from TCRdb's copy, which holds only in-frame ones; the method was immunoSEQ multiplex PCR. Here the sample spans approximately 210,000 clones, roughly 92% being singletons. The sequenced sample was peripheral blood, obtained 28 days after the second AZD1222 dose. The receptors derive from an adult who received the AZD1222 COVID-19 vaccine.

The chain recombines TRBV6-5 with TRBJ1-4, with D uncertain. Trimming took 2 bases from V and 5 from J, leaving 6 bases between them. The CDR3 extends over 13 amino acids. Germline values: CDR1 MNHEY, CDR2 SVGAGI. CDR3 DNA sequence: TGTGCCAGCAGTTACAGGGAAAATGAAAAACTGTTTTTT. Its protein product is CASSYRENEKLFF.

The V call is TRBV30, the J call TRBJ1-2; D perhaps matches TRBD1 (5 bases). Germline-derived CDR1 and CDR2 are GTSNPN and SVGIG (reference sequence). The V gene lost 3 bases and the J gene lost 7 bases, with 21 bases spanning the gap. CDR3 length: 15 residues. The DNA for the CDR3 is TGTGCCTGGAGCCCCCCTATTGCCGGGGCTGGTGGCTACACCTTC. Its translation: CAWSPPIAGAGGYTF.

The J gene is TRBJ2-2, the V gene TRBV10-3, with D unresolved. Germline V gene sequence: CDR1 ENHRY, CDR2 SYGVKD. V gave up 0 bases and J gave up 8 bases, with 4 bases separating them. The CDR3 runs 12 residues. This CDR3 is CAISESSGELFF. DNA of the CDR3: TGTGCCATCAGTGAGTCGTCAGGGGAGCTGTTTTTT.

This clone appeared a single time. The V and J genes are TRBV13 and TRBJ2-7; 8 bases line up with TRBD2. Germline V CDR1 and CDR2: PRHDT, FYEKMQ (reference sequence). With 4 bases clipped from V and 3 bases from J, the junction kept 17 bases outside the gene matches. The CDR3 contains 18 residues. Here the CDR3 DNA reads TGTGCCAGCAGCTCTGGCGTCCTAGCGGGTGATTCCTACTACGAGCAGTACTTC. It codes for CASSSGVLAGDSYYEQYF.

A remark on this clone: Mismatch with germline at one junction end may stem from a read error. This chain connects TRBV18 to TRBJ2-4; TRBD2 agrees at 16 bases. Germline lookup yields CDR1 KGHSH and CDR2 LQKENI. The CDR3 runs to 18 residues. CDR3 amino acids: CASSPLGTSGRAINIQYF. CDR3 DNA sequence: TGTGCCAGCTCACCACTCGGGACTAGCGGGAGGGCCATAAACATTCAGTACTTC.

The rearrangement uses TRBV6-2 or TRBV6-3 and TRBJ2-3, with D uncertain. Germline V gene sequence: CDR1 MNHEY, CDR2 SVGEGT. This CDR3 spans 14 amino acids. The V and J ends lost 4 bases and 3 bases respectively, with 11 bases between them. The CDR3 region has the DNA TGTGCCAGCAGTTCTCTGGGGTGGACAGATACGCAGTATTTT. Protein: CASSSLGWTDTQYF.

This sequence joins TRBV6-5 and TRBJ1-4; 7 bases map to TRBD1. Germline lookup yields CDR1 MNHEY and CDR2 SVGAGI. The CDR3 length is 14 residues. The V and J ends lost 5 bases and 3 bases, in that order; junction bases with no gene match: 3. DNA for the CDR3: TGTGCCAGCAGTAGACAGGGCTCTAATGAAAAACTGTTTTTT. Translating it yields CASSRQGSNEKLFF.

V and J are TRBV4-1 and TRBJ2-3; 9 bases fit TRBD1. Losses at the gene ends were 8 bases for V and 3 bases for J; bases not matched to a gene: 6. Germline CDR1 reads MGHRA; CDR2 reads YSYEKL. The CDR3 length is 14 residues. CDR3 DNA sequence: TGCGCCAGCGGCGGGGGACAGGGTACAGATACGCAGTATTTT. Residues: CASGGGQGTDTQYF.

CDR3 region: CASSSYREQHQPQHF. The CDR3 DNA is TGTGCCAGCAGCTCCTACAGGGAGCAGCATCAGCCCCAGCATTTT. The V call is TRBV7-8, the J call TRBJ1-5; a weak D match, TRBD1 (6 bases). The V gene's germline CDR1 is SGHVS and CDR2 FQNEAQ. Trimming stripped 4 bases from V and 5 bases from J, with 15 bases between. CDR3 length equals 15 residues.

This chain connects TRBV7-9 to TRBJ2-7; 8 nucleotides agree with TRBD1. The germline V gene encodes CDR1 SEHNR and CDR2 FQNEAQ (reference sequence). Trimming cost V 6 bases and J 2 bases; bases outside gene matches: 9. The CDR3 totals 15 residues. The CDR3 DNA reads TGTGCCAGCAGAGATACCAGGGACAGGACCTACGAGCAGTACTTC. It is translated as CASRDTRDRTYEQYF.

The V call is TRBV7-8, the J call TRBJ2-7, with D perhaps matching TRBD1 or TRBD2 (5 bases each). Trimming took off 4 bases at V and 0 bases at J, with 16 bases between the two ends. Germline V gene data show CDR1 as SGHVS and CDR2 as FQNEAQ. The CDR3 sequence is 16 residues long. The CDR3 protein is CASSSLKGPTSYEQYF. CDR3 in DNA: TGTGCCAGCAGCTCCTTAAAGGGACCAACCTCCTACGAGCAGTACTTC.

This clone was found once. The rearrangement links TRBV27 to TRBJ2-7; D might be TRBD1 or TRBD2, each matching 6 bases. V lost 6 bases, J lost 7 bases, and 19 bases lay in between. The germline CDR1 and CDR2 sequences are MNHEY and SMNVEV (reference sequence). The CDR3 sequence is 14 residues long. CDR3 in amino acids: CASSDQGPRGEQYF. CDR3 bases: TGTGCCAGCAGCGATCAGGGGCCACGGGGGGAGCAGTACTTC.

The V call is TRBV7-8, the J call TRBJ1-1; D may be TRBD1 (5 bases). The ends were cut back, 1 base at V and 0 bases at J, with 18 bases in the middle. CDR1 SGHVS and CDR2 FQNEAQ come from the germline V gene. There are 18 residues in the CDR3. The DNA for the CDR3 is TGTGCCAGCAGCTTAGGGACACTAATACAGGATATGAACACTGAAGCTTTCTTT. Translated: CASSLGTLIQDMNTEAFF.

This clone was observed a single time. The chain recombines TRBV6-5 with TRBJ2-2; D is ambiguous. From germline, CDR1 is MNHEY and CDR2 SVGAGI. With 8 bases removed from V and 5 bases from J, the gap between germline ends came to 15 bases. This CDR3 is 14 amino acids long. Here the CDR3 DNA reads TGTGCCAGCGGGCACTTCACGCGGACCGGGGAGCTGTTTTTT. This gives the protein CASGHFTRTGELFF.

This clone was seen only once. The chain recombines TRBV11-3 with TRBJ1-2; no reliable D call. Germline lookup yields CDR1 SGHNT and CDR2 YENEEA. V was cut by 5 bases and J by 8 bases, with 15 bases left in between. This CDR3 contains 13 residues. CDR3 nucleotides: TGTGCCAGCAGCGCCACACCTGGGCGCGGCTACACCTTC. Its protein is CASSATPGRGYTF.

The CDR3 reads CASSLDRGEQFF. The CDR3 DNA is TGTGCCAGCAGCTTAGATCGAGGCGAGCAGTTCTTC. This sequence joins TRBV11-1 and TRBJ2-1; D remains ambiguous. CDR1 SGHAT and CDR2 FQDESV come from the germline V gene (reference sequence). V was cut by 1 base and J by 10 bases, with 8 bases left in between. This CDR3 is built from 12 residues.

The rearrangement uses TRBV11-1 and TRBJ2-7, with 9 bases fitting TRBD1. Unmatched junction bases numbered 11, after V lost 5 bases and J lost 3 bases. Germline CDR1 is SGHAT and CDR2 is FQDESV (reference sequence). This CDR3 comprises 16 residues. CDR3 nucleotide sequence: TGTGCCAGCAGCGTAAATCCGGGACAGGGTGTCTACGAGCAGTACTTC. Its protein is CASSVNPGQGVYEQYF.

The chain employs TRBV30 and TRBJ1-4, with D possibly matching TRBD1 (5 bases). The CDR3 consists of 14 residues. Trimming stripped 4 bases from V and 8 bases from J, with 17 bases between. Germline CDR1 GTSNPN, CDR2 SVGIG (reference sequence). Here the CDR3 reads CAWNRPSRGEKLFF. In DNA form, the CDR3 reads TGTGCCTGGAACCGACCATCCCGGGGGGAAAAACTGTTTTTT.

V is TRBV6-2 or TRBV6-3 and J is TRBJ2-2, with a weak D call TRBD1 (6 bases). The CDR3 is made up of 16 amino acids. Germline loops: CDR1 MNHEY, CDR2 SVGEGT. The V gene lost 5 bases and the J gene lost 4 bases, with 17 bases spanning the gap. The CDR3 loop reads CASSKTGTLGTGELFF. DNA for the CDR3: TGTGCCAGCAGTAAGACCGGGACATTGGGCACCGGGGAGCTGTTTTTT.

This clone was counted once. The chain employs TRBV28 and TRBJ1-2; the match to TRBD1 covers 10 bases. This CDR3 has 15 amino acids. The J segment lost 6 bases and the V segment lost 7 bases, leaving 11 bases of the junction unmatched. Germline V gene sequence: CDR1 MDHEN, CDR2 SYDVKM. CDR3 bases: TGTGCCAGCACCCGGGGACAGGGGATTTATGATGGCTACACCTTC. Translating gives CASTRGQGIYDGYTF.

The chain uses TRBV19 and TRBJ2-2; TRBD2 matches 9 bases. V shed 5 bases, J shed 5 bases, and the junction held 15 bases outside the gene matches. Germline V gene data show CDR1 as LNHDA and CDR2 as SQIVND (reference sequence). The CDR3 covers 18 residues. As DNA, the CDR3 is TGTGCCAGTAGTCAGGGGCGGGGTAGCGGGAGTTTAACCGGGGAGCTGTTTTTT. Its protein product is CASSQGRGSGSLTGELFF.

This chain links TRBV6-1 with TRBJ1-2, with D tentatively TRBD1 (5 bases). Germline loops: CDR1 MNHNS, CDR2 SASEGT. V lost 3 bases to trimming and J lost 4 bases, with 18 bases between them. This CDR3 region has 16 residues. This chain's CDR3 is CASSEGLLERGYGYTF. CDR3 nucleotide sequence: TGTGCCAGCAGTGAGGGACTCCTAGAAAGGGGCTATGGCTACACCTTC.

The V gene is TRBV28, the J gene TRBJ1-5; perhaps TRBD1 as D (6 bases). Trimming took 5 bases from V and 5 from J, leaving 13 bases between them. The CDR3 covers 14 residues. The germline CDR1 and CDR2 sequences are MDHEN and SYDVKM. The CDR3 DNA reads TGTGCCAGCAGTCCGGACAGCCGGGATCAGCCCCAGCATTTT. Amino acid sequence: CASSPDSRDQPQHF.

The chain couples TRBV24-1 to TRBJ1-4; D ambiguous. Looked up from germline, CDR1 is KGHDR and CDR2 is SFDVKD. The length of the CDR3 is 11 residues. V lost 7 bases and J lost 7, with 6 bases in between. As DNA, the CDR3 is TGTGCCACCAGAAGAGGTGAAAAACTGTTTTTT. Amino acid sequence: CATRRGEKLFF.

CDR3 DNA sequence: TGTGCCAGCAGCGGCCTCACTAGCGGGAGGGACCCCAATGAGCAGTTCTTC. Its protein is CASSGLTSGRDPNEQFF. The rearrangement links TRBV9 to TRBJ2-1; TRBD2 aligns across 13 bases. The CDR3 runs 17 residues. V lost 3 bases and J lost 6; bases outside the gene matches: 9. From germline, CDR1 is SGDLS and CDR2 YYNGEE.

This chain links TRBV19 with TRBJ2-2; no clear D. There are 13 residues in the CDR3. Germline CDR1 LNHDA, CDR2 SQIVND (reference sequence). Trimming stripped 5 bases from V and 6 bases from J, with 10 bases between. As DNA, the CDR3 is TGTGCCAGTAGTCTCCTCTCCCCCGGGGAGCTGTTTTTT. This translates into CASSLLSPGELFF.

This clone was observed a few times. Compared with germline, one end of the junction differs, possibly owing to a read error. The chain links TRBV3-1 (or the pseudogene TRBV3-2) to TRBJ2-7, with D possibly being TRBD1 (5 bases). Per germline, CDR1 LGHDT and CDR2 YNNKEL (reference sequence). The CDR3 consists of 13 residues. CDR3 residues: CASGQGTTYEQYF. The CDR3 nucleotides read TGTGCCAGCGGCCAGGGTACTACCTACGAGCAGTACTTC.